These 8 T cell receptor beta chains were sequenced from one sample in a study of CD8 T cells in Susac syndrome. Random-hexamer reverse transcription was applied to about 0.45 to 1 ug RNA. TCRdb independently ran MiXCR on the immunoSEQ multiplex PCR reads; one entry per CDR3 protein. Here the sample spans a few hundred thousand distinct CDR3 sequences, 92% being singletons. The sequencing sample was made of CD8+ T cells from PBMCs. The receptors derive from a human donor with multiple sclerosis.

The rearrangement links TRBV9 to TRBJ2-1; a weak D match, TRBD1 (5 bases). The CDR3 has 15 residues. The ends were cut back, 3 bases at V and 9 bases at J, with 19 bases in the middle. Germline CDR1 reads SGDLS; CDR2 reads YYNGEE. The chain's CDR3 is CASSALLRRVVEQFF. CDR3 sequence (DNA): TGTGCCAGCAGCGCCCTCCTCCGCAGGGTGGTTGAGCAGTTCTTC.

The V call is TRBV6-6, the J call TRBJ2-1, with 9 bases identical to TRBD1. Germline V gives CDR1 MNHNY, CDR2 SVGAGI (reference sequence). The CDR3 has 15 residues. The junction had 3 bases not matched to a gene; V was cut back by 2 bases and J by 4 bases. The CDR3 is CASSYDRGLYNEQFF. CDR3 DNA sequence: TGTGCCAGCAGTTACGACAGGGGGTTATACAATGAGCAGTTCTTC.

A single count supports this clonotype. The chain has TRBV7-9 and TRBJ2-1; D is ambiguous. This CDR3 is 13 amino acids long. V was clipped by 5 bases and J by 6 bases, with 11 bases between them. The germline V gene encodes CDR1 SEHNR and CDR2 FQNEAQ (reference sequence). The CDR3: CASSRPDSNEQFF. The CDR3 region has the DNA TGTGCCAGCAGCCGCCCCGACTCCAATGAGCAGTTCTTC.

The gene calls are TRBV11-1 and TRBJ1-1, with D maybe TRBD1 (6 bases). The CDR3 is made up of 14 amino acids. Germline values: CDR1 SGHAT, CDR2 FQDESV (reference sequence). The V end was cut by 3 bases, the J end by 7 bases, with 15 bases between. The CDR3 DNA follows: TGTGCCAGCAGCTTTTTCCGGGTAGGGGGTGAAGCTTTCTTT. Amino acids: CASSFFRVGGEAFF.

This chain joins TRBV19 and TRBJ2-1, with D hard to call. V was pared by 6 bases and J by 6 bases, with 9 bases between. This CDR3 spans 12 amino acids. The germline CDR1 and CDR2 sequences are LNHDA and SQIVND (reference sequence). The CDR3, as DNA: TGTGCCAGTAGCCCTGGACCCAATGAGCAGTTCTTC. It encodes CASSPGPNEQFF. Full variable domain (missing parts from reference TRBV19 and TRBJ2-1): DGGITQSPKYLFRKEGQNVTLSCEQNLNHDAMYWYRQDPGQGLRLIYYSQIVNDFQKGDIAEGYSVSREKKESFPLTVTSAQKNPTAFYLCASSPGPNEQFFGPGTRLTVL.

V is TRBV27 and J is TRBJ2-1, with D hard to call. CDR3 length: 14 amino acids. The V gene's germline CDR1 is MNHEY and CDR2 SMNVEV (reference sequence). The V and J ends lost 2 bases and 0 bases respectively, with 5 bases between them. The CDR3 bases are TGTGCCAGCAGTTTAGCGAGCTCCTACAATGAGCAGTTCTTC. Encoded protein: CASSLASSYNEQFF.

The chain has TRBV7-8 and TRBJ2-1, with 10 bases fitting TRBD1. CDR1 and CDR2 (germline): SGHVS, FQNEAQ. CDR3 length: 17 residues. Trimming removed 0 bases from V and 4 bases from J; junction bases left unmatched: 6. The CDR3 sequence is CASSLAGTGDVYNEQFF. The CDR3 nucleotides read TGTGCCAGCAGCTTAGCGGGGACAGGGGATGTGTACAATGAGCAGTTCTTC.

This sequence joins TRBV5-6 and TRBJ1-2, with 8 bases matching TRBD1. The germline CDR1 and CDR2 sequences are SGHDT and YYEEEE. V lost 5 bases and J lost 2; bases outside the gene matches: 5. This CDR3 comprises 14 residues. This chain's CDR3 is CASRWGTGNYGYTF. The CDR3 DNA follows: TGTGCCAGCAGGTGGGGGACAGGAAACTATGGCTACACCTTC.